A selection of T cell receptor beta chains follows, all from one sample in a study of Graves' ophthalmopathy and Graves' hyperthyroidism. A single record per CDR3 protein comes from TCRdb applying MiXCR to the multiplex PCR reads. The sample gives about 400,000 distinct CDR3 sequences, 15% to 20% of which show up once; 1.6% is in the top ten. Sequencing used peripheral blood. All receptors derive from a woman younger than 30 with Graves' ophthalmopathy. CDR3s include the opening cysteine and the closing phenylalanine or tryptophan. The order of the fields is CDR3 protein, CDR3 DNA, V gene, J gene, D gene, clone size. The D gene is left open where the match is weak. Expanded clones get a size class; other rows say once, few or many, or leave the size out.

CDR3aa: CASSLRQSLNTGELFF; CDR3nt: TGTGCCAGCAGCCTGAGACAGAGTTTAAACACCGGGGAGCTGTTTTTT; v_gene: TRBV3-1; j_gene: TRBJ2-2; d_gene: NA; abundance: few
CDR3aa: CASSYSINAGANVLTF; CDR3nt: TGTGCCAGCAGTTACTCGATAAACGCTGGGGCCAACGTCCTGACTTTC; v_gene: TRBV6-5; j_gene: TRBJ2-6; d_gene: NA; abundance: many
CDR3aa: CASSQVFGFQETQYF; CDR3nt: TGTGCCAGCAGCCAGGTATTCGGGTTTCAAGAGACCCAGTACTTC; v_gene: TRBV11-2; j_gene: TRBJ2-5; d_gene: NA; abundance: many
CDR3aa: CASTPAGAPYEQYF; CDR3nt: TGTGCCAGCACCCCAGCAGGGGCCCCCTACGAGCAGTACTTC; v_gene: TRBV9; j_gene: TRBJ2-7; d_gene: NA; abundance: many
CDR3aa: CASSQEGPYEQYF; CDR3nt: TGTGCCAGCAGCCAAGAGGGGCCCTACGAGCAGTACTTC; v_gene: TRBV3-1; j_gene: TRBJ2-7; d_gene: NA; abundance: many
CDR3aa: CASSQDIPGTGSWQPQHF; CDR3nt: TGCGCCAGCAGCCAAGACATCCCCGGGACAGGGAGTTGGCAGCCCCAGCATTTT; v_gene: TRBV4-3; j_gene: TRBJ1-5; d_gene: TRBD1; abundance: few
CDR3aa: CASRLGRQGGETQYF; CDR3nt: TGTGCCAGCAGACTAGGGCGACAGGGCGGAGAGACCCAGTACTTC; v_gene: TRBV6-1; j_gene: TRBJ2-5; d_gene: TRBD1; abundance: NA
CDR3aa: CASSLVLGGTEQYF; CDR3nt: TGTGCCAGCAGCTTAGTTCTAGGAGGCACCGAGCAGTACTTC; v_gene: TRBV7-2; j_gene: TRBJ2-7; d_gene: NA; abundance: many
CDR3aa: CAWSPRSGRSYNSPLHF; CDR3nt: TGTGCCTGGAGCCCACGGAGCGGGCGCTCCTATAATTCACCCCTCCACTTT; v_gene: TRBV30; j_gene: TRBJ1-6; d_gene: NA; abundance: many
CDR3aa: CASSLDPVMNTEAFF; CDR3nt: TGTGCCAGCAGCTTAGACCCGGTCATGAACACTGAAGCTTTCTTT; v_gene: TRBV11-2; j_gene: TRBJ1-1; d_gene: NA; abundance: many
CDR3aa: CASTKEGAETEAFF; CDR3nt: TGCGCCAGCACTAAAGAGGGGGCCGAGACTGAAGCTTTCTTT; v_gene: TRBV5-1; j_gene: TRBJ1-1; d_gene: TRBD1; abundance: many
CDR3aa: CASTSGEVRYEQFF; CDR3nt: TGTGCCAGCACCTCGGGGGAGGTAAGATATGAGCAGTTCTTC; v_gene: TRBV12-3/TRBV12-4; j_gene: TRBJ2-1; d_gene: NA; abundance: NA
CDR3aa: CSARDLDGNTEAFF; CDR3nt: TGCAGTGCTAGAGACTTGGATGGAAACACTGAAGCTTTCTTT; v_gene: TRBV20-1; j_gene: TRBJ1-1; d_gene: NA; abundance: NA
CDR3aa: CASTGQINTGELFF; CDR3nt: TGTGCCAGTACGGGACAGATTAACACCGGGGAGCTGTTTTTT; v_gene: TRBV7-8; j_gene: TRBJ2-2; d_gene: TRBD1; abundance: many
CDR3aa: CASSHSGQNYEQYF; CDR3nt: TGTGCCAGCAGCCATTCCGGACAAAACTACGAGCAGTACTTC; v_gene: TRBV11-3; j_gene: TRBJ2-7; d_gene: NA; abundance: many
CDR3aa: CASRGTEGSTYEQYF; CDR3nt: TGTGCCAGCAGAGGGACAGAGGGGAGCACCTACGAGCAGTACTTC; v_gene: TRBV28; j_gene: TRBJ2-7; d_gene: TRBD1; abundance: many
CDR3aa: CASRGGGLPLYGYTF; CDR3nt: TGTGCCAGCAGGGGAGGGGGTCTCCCCCTCTATGGCTACACCTTC; v_gene: TRBV6-5; j_gene: TRBJ1-2; d_gene: NA; abundance: many
CDR3aa: CASSHPKGQGGTEAFF; CDR3nt: TGCGCCAGCAGCCACCCCAAGGGACAGGGAGGGACTGAAGCTTTCTTT; v_gene: TRBV4-1; j_gene: TRBJ1-1; d_gene: TRBD1; abundance: many
CDR3aa: CASSTGEYSPLHF; CDR3nt: TGTGCCAGCAGTACCGGGGAGTATTCACCCCTCCACTTT; v_gene: TRBV6-1; j_gene: TRBJ1-6; d_gene: NA; abundance: many
CDR3aa: CASTWGVAETQYF; CDR3nt: TGTGCCAGCACCTGGGGGGTAGCGGAGACCCAGTACTTC; v_gene: TRBV7-2; j_gene: TRBJ2-5; d_gene: NA; abundance: many
CDR3aa: CASSPRWNPRYEQYF; CDR3nt: TGTGCCAGCAGCCCCCGGTGGAACCCTCGATACGAGCAGTACTTC; v_gene: TRBV13; j_gene: TRBJ2-7; d_gene: NA; abundance: NA
CDR3aa: CASSSQLPNTEAFF; CDR3nt: TGTGCCAGCAGTTCCCAGCTACCGAACACTGAAGCTTTCTTT; v_gene: TRBV12-3/TRBV12-4; j_gene: TRBJ1-1; d_gene: NA; abundance: NA
CDR3aa: CASSVQTLYGYTF; CDR3nt: TGTGCCAGCAGTGTCCAGACTCTTTATGGCTACACCTTC; v_gene: TRBV12-3/TRBV12-4; j_gene: TRBJ1-2; d_gene: NA; abundance: few
CDR3aa: CASSPDRSNSPLHF; CDR3nt: TGTGCCAGCAGCCCGGACAGGTCGAATTCACCCCTCCACTTT; v_gene: TRBV7-2; j_gene: TRBJ1-6; d_gene: TRBD1; abundance: many
CDR3aa: CRSGETNYGYTF; CDR3nt: TGCAGGAGTGGGGAGACTAACTATGGCTACACCTTC; v_gene: TRBV20-1; j_gene: TRBJ1-2; d_gene: NA; abundance: many
CDR3aa: CASREVGGSGEQYF; CDR3nt: TGCGCCAGCAGAGAAGTGGGGGGTTCGGGCGAGCAGTACTTC; v_gene: TRBV4-1; j_gene: TRBJ2-7; d_gene: NA; abundance: many
CDR3aa: CSGWRGTVAFF; CDR3nt: TGCAGCGGTTGGAGGGGAACTGTCGCTTTCTTT; v_gene: TRBV29-1; j_gene: TRBJ1-1; d_gene: NA; abundance: many
CDR3aa: CASSQDRDSLGYGYTF; CDR3nt: TGCGCCAGCAGCCAAGACCGGGACAGCCTTGGATATGGCTACACCTTC; v_gene: TRBV4-3; j_gene: TRBJ1-2; d_gene: TRBD1; abundance: many
CDR3aa: CASSPRGAGLTYQETQYF; CDR3nt: TGTGCCAGCAGCCCCCGGGGAGCGGGACTTACGTACCAAGAGACCCAGTACTTC; v_gene: TRBV27; j_gene: TRBJ2-5; d_gene: TRBD2; abundance: many
CDR3aa: CASSSLRVGETQYF; CDR3nt: TGTGCCAGCAGCTCCCTCAGGGTTGGGGAGACCCAGTACTTC; v_gene: TRBV7-2; j_gene: TRBJ2-5; d_gene: NA; abundance: many
CDR3aa: CASSSVRRVHSHQPQHF; CDR3nt: TGTGCCAGCAGTTCGGTGCGACGGGTCCATTCCCATCAGCCCCAGCATTTT; v_gene: TRBV6-2/TRBV6-3; j_gene: TRBJ1-5; d_gene: NA; abundance: NA
CDR3aa: CSARTGGSNQPQHF; CDR3nt: TGCAGTGCCCGCACGGGCGGCAGCAATCAGCCCCAGCATTTT; v_gene: TRBV20-1; j_gene: TRBJ1-5; d_gene: NA; abundance: many
CDR3aa: CASSFGGAHNSPLHF; CDR3nt: TGTGCCAGCAGCTTTGGGGGTGCCCATAATTCACCCCTCCACTTT; v_gene: TRBV5-6; j_gene: TRBJ1-6; d_gene: NA; abundance: many
CDR3aa: CASSVGKWDYEQYF; CDR3nt: TGTGCCAGCAGCGTCGGGAAGTGGGACTACGAGCAGTACTTC; v_gene: TRBV11-2; j_gene: TRBJ2-7; d_gene: NA; abundance: NA
CDR3aa: CASSLGTDTYEQYF; CDR3nt: TGTGCCAGCAGCCTCGGGACGGACACCTACGAGCAGTACTTC; v_gene: TRBV7-8; j_gene: TRBJ2-7; d_gene: NA; abundance: NA
CDR3aa: CASSQFTGELFF; CDR3nt: TGTGCCAGCAGTCAGTTCACCGGGGAGCTGTTTTTT; v_gene: TRBV9; j_gene: TRBJ2-2; d_gene: NA; abundance: many
CDR3aa: CASSAGQRGTQYF; CDR3nt: TGCGCCAGCAGCGCGGGACAGAGGGGGACCCAGTACTTC; v_gene: TRBV5-1; j_gene: TRBJ2-5; d_gene: NA; abundance: many
CDR3aa: CATSDSGEGNQPQHF; CDR3nt: TGTGCCACCAGTGATTCTGGGGAGGGCAATCAGCCCCAGCATTTT; v_gene: TRBV24-1; j_gene: TRBJ1-5; d_gene: NA; abundance: many
CDR3aa: CASSLLAGLAKNIQYF; CDR3nt: TGCGCCAGCAGCTTGCTCGCAGGGCTAGCCAAAAACATTCAGTACTTC; v_gene: TRBV5-1; j_gene: TRBJ2-4; d_gene: NA; abundance: NA
CDR3aa: CSANGAQRPSYEQYF; CDR3nt: TGCAGTGCTAACGGGGCTCAGCGGCCGTCCTACGAGCAGTACTTC; v_gene: TRBV20-1; j_gene: TRBJ2-7; d_gene: NA; abundance: many
CDR3aa: CASSSGGPPYEQYF; CDR3nt: TGTGCCAGCAGTTCAGGGGGCCCTCCCTACGAGCAGTACTTC; v_gene: TRBV28; j_gene: TRBJ2-7; d_gene: TRBD1; abundance: NA
CDR3aa: CASSADRGREPQHF; CDR3nt: TGTGCCAGCAGCGCAGACAGGGGGCGGGAGCCCCAGCATTTT; v_gene: TRBV7-6; j_gene: TRBJ1-5; d_gene: TRBD1; abundance: many
CDR3aa: CASSSQGVDTEAFF; CDR3nt: TGTGCCAGCAGCTCACAGGGGGTAGACACTGAAGCTTTCTTT; v_gene: TRBV13; j_gene: TRBJ1-1; d_gene: TRBD1; abundance: many
CDR3aa: CASSLKAGELFF; CDR3nt: TGTGCCAGCAGTTTAAAGGCCGGGGAGCTGTTTTTT; v_gene: TRBV27; j_gene: TRBJ2-2; d_gene: NA; abundance: many
CDR3aa: CASRADRVFAEAFF; CDR3nt: TGTGCCAGCAGAGCGGACAGGGTTTTTGCTGAAGCTTTCTTT; v_gene: TRBV12-3/TRBV12-4; j_gene: TRBJ1-1; d_gene: TRBD1; abundance: many
CDR3aa: CASSLRDRGIQETQYF; CDR3nt: TGTGCCAGCAGCCTCCGGGACAGGGGGATTCAAGAGACCCAGTACTTC; v_gene: TRBV7-2; j_gene: TRBJ2-5; d_gene: TRBD1; abundance: many
CDR3aa: CASSVDQGAAGYTF; CDR3nt: TGTGCCAGCAGCGTCGACCAGGGGGCGGCTGGCTACACCTTC; v_gene: TRBV11-2; j_gene: TRBJ1-2; d_gene: TRBD1; abundance: many
CDR3aa: CASSLNGVNTEAFF; CDR3nt: TGTGCCAGCAGCTTAAACGGAGTGAACACTGAAGCTTTCTTT; v_gene: TRBV7-2; j_gene: TRBJ1-1; d_gene: NA; abundance: NA
CDR3aa: CASSYSTSGFQETQYF; CDR3nt: TGTGCCAGCAGTTACTCCACTAGCGGGTTCCAAGAGACCCAGTACTTC; v_gene: TRBV6-2/TRBV6-3; j_gene: TRBJ2-5; d_gene: TRBD2; abundance: NA
CDR3aa: CASSLARQYGYTF; CDR3nt: TGTGCCAGCAGCTTAGCGCGGCAGTATGGCTACACCTTC; v_gene: TRBV7-9; j_gene: TRBJ1-2; d_gene: NA; abundance: many
CDR3aa: CAISDGNYGYTF; CDR3nt: TGTGCCATCAGTGACGGGAACTATGGCTACACCTTC; v_gene: TRBV10-3; j_gene: TRBJ1-2; d_gene: NA; abundance: many